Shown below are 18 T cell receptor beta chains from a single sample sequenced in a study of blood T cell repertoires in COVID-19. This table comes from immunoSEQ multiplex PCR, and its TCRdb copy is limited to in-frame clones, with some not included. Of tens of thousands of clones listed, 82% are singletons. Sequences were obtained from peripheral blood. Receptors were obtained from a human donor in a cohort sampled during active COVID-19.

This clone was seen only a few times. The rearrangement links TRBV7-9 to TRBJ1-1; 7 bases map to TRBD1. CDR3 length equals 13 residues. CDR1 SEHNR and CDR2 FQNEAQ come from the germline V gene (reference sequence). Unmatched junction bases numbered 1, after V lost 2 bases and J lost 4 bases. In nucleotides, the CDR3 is TGTGCCAGCAGCTTACCAGGGGGCACTGAAGCTTTCTTT. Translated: CASSLPGGTEAFF.

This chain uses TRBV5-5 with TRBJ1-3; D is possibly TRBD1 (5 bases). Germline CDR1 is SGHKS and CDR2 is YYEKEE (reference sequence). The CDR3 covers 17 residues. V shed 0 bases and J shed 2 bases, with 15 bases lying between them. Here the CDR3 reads CASSLAFGGEPGNTIYF. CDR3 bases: TGTGCCAGCAGCTTGGCCTTTGGGGGGGAACCTGGAAACACCATATATTTT.

The CDR3 sequence: CASSPFAGNEQYF. The CDR3 coding sequence is TGTGCCAGCAGCCCTTTTGCAGGGAACGAGCAGTACTTC. This sequence joins TRBV7-6 and TRBJ2-7, with D possibly being TRBD1 (5 bases). The CDR3 is 13 residues long. V was clipped by 5 bases and J by 5 bases, with 13 bases between them. CDR1 and CDR2 (germline): SGHVS, FNYEAQ.

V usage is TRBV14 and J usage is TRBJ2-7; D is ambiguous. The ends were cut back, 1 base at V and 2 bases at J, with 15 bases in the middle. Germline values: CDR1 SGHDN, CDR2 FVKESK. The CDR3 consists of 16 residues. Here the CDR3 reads CASSQGLLWQAYEQYF. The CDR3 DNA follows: TGTGCCAGCAGCCAAGGTCTTCTCTGGCAGGCCTACGAGCAGTACTTC.

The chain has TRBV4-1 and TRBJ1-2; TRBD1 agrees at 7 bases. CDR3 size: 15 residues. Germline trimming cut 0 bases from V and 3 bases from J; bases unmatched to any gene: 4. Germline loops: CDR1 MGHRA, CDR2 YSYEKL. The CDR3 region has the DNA TGCGCCAGCAGCCAAGATCCCGGACAGGACTATGGCTACACCTTC. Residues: CASSQDPGQDYGYTF.

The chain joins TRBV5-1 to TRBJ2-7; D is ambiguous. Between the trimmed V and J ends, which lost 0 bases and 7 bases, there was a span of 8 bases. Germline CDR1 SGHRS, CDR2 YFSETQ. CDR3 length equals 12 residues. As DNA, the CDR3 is TGCGCCAGCAGCTTGGCCTGGCCAGAGCAGTACTTC. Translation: CASSLAWPEQYF.

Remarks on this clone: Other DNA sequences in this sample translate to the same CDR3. CDR3 amino acids: CASSLGANTEAFF. The CDR3 bases are TGTGCCAGCAGCTTGGGGGCGAACACTGAAGCTTTCTTT. This chain connects TRBV5-4 to TRBJ1-1, with no clear D. The CDR3 covers 13 residues. The V end lost 0 bases, the J end lost 1 base, and 4 bases lay between the germline ends. The germline V gene encodes CDR1 SGHNT and CDR2 YYREEE (reference sequence).

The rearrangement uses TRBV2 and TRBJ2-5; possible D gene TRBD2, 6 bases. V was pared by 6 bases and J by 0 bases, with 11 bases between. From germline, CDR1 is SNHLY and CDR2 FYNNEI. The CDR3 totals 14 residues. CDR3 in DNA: TGTGCCAGCAGAGCCGCGGGGTACCAAGAGACCCAGTACTTC. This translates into CASRAAGYQETQYF.

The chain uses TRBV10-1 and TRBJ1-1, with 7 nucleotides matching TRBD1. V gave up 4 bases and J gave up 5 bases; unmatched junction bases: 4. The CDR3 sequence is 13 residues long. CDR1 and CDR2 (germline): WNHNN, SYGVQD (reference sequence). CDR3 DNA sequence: TGCGCCAGCAGTGCGACAGGGTGGACTGAAGCTTTCTTT. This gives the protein CASSATGWTEAFF.

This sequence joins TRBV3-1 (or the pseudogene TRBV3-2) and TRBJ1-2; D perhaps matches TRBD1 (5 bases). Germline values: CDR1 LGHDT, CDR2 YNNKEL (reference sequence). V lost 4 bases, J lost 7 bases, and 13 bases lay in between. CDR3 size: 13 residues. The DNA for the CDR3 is TGTGCCAGCAGCCCCTCCCTCAGGGTTGGCTACACCTTC. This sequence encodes CASSPSLRVGYTF.

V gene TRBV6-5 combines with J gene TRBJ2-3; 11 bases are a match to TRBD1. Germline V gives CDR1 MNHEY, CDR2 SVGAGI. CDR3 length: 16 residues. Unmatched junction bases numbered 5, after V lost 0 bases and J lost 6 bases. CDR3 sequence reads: CASSYSGDRGVDTQYF. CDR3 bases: TGTGCCAGCAGTTACTCGGGGGACAGGGGGGTCGATACGCAGTATTTT.

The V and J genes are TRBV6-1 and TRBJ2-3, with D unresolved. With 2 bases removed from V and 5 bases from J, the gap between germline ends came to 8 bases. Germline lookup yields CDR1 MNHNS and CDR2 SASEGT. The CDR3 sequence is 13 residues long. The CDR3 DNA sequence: TGTGCCAGCAGTGAACAGCCGGGAGATACGCAGTATTTT. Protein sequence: CASSEQPGDTQYF.

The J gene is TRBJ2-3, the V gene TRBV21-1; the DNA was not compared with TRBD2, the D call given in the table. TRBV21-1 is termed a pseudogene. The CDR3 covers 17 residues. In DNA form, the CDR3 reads TGTGCCAGCAGCAAAGGGGAGGCGGACCGCGACACAGATACGCAGTATTTT. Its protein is CASSKGEADRDTDTQYF.

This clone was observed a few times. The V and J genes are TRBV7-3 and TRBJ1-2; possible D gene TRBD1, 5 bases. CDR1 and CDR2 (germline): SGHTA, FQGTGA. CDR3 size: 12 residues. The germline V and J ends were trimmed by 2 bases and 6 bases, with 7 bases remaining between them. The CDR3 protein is CASSLAGNGYTF. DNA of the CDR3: TGTGCCAGCAGCTTAGCAGGGAATGGCTACACCTTC.

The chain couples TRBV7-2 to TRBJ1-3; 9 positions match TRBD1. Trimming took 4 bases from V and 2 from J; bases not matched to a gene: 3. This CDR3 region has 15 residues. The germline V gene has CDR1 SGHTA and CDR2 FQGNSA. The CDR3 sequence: CASSSRTGAGNTIYF. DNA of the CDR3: TGTGCCAGCAGCTCCCGGACAGGGGCTGGAAACACCATATATTTT.

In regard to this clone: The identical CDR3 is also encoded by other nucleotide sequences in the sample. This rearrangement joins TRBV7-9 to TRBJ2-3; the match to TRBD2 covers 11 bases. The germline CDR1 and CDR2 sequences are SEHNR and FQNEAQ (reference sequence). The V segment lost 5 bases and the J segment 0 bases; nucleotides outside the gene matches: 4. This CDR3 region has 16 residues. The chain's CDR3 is CASSPRLAGSTDTQYF. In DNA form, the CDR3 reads TGTGCCAGCAGCCCTCGACTAGCGGGGAGCACAGATACGCAGTATTTT.

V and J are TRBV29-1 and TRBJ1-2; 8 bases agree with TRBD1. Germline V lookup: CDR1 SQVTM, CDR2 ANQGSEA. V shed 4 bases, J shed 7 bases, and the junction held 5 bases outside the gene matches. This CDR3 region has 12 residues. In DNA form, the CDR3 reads TGCAGCGTTGCGGACAGGGTTGGTGGCTACACCTTC. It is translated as CSVADRVGGYTF.

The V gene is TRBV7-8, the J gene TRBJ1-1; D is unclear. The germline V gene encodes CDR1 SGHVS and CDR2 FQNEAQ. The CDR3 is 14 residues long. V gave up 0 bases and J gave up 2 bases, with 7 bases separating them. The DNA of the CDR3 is TGTGCCAGCAGCTTAGCGAGCCTTAACACTGAAGCTTTCTTT. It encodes CASSLASLNTEAFF.